These 32 T cell receptor beta chains were all obtained from the same sample, sequenced in a study of PD-L1 blockade in urothelial cancer. Method: immunoSEQ multiplex PCR; TCRdb's copy keeps in-frame clones and lacks some. In the table there are roughly 77,000 clones, 84% of which are singletons. The sample's time point: pretreatment peripheral blood. The sample here was PBMCs, taken around atezolizumab (anti-PD-L1) treatment. These receptors were taken from a woman in her 70s with urothelial cancer.

The chain has TRBV30 and TRBJ2-3; D is unresolved. V lost 2 bases and J 2 bases, leaving 8 bases between the germline ends. Germline CDR1 and CDR2: GTSNPN and SVGIG (reference sequence). The CDR3 extends over 13 amino acids. CDR3 loop: CAWSIQDTDTQYF. The CDR3 DNA reads TGTGCCTGGAGTATTCAGGACACAGATACGCAGTATTTT.

The rearrangement links TRBV5-6 to TRBJ2-5; a weak D match, TRBD2 (5 bases). The CDR3 has 14 amino acids. The V gene's germline CDR1 is SGHDT and CDR2 YYEEEE. V dropped 0 bases and J dropped 2 bases, with 8 bases sitting between them. CDR3 amino acids: CASSLETTQETQYF. CDR3 DNA sequence: TGTGCCAGCAGCTTGGAGACTACTCAAGAGACCCAGTACTTC.

The chain is built from TRBV4-3 and TRBJ2-6, with 9 bases matching TRBD1. The CDR3 has 18 residues. Looked up from germline, CDR1 is LGHNA and CDR2 is YSLEER. V shed 0 bases, J shed 4 bases, and the junction held 7 bases outside the gene matches. The CDR3 is CASSQDGTGLPGANVLTF. The CDR3 nucleotides read TGCGCCAGCAGCCAAGATGGGACAGGGCTTCCCGGGGCCAACGTCCTGACTTTC.

The J gene is TRBJ2-3, the V gene TRBV11-2, with 7 positions matching TRBD1. V lost 5 bases, J lost 7 bases, and 9 bases stayed unmatched. Looked up from germline, CDR1 is SGHAT and CDR2 is FQNNGV. The CDR3 is made up of 14 amino acids. CDR3 loop: CASSGGRGRNTQYF. The CDR3 DNA sequence: TGTGCCAGCAGCGGGGGAAGGGGGCGGAATACGCAGTATTTT.

This clone was seen once. The V call is TRBV27, the J call TRBJ1-1; possible D gene TRBD1, 5 bases. CDR3 size: 15 residues. Trimming stripped 0 bases from V and 2 bases from J, with 10 bases between. In germline, CDR1 is MNHEY, CDR2 SMNVEV (reference sequence). As DNA, the CDR3 is TGTGCCAGCAGTTTATCTCCAGGGTCCAACACTGAAGCTTTCTTT. Translation: CASSLSPGSNTEAFF.

The chain couples TRBV5-1 to TRBJ2-7; D might be TRBD2 (7 bases). The CDR3 totals 14 residues. Germline V lookup: CDR1 SGHRS, CDR2 YFSETQ. The V end lost 5 bases, the J end lost 5 bases, and 17 bases lay between the germline ends. This CDR3 reads CASRPGGGWDEQYF. The CDR3 DNA follows: TGCGCCAGCAGACCCGGCGGGGGCTGGGACGAGCAGTACTTC. The complete variable domain, with remaining parts taken from reference TRBV5-1 and TRBJ2-7, reads KAGVTQTPRYLIKTRGQQVTLSCSPISGHRSVSWYQQTPGQGLQFLFEYFSETQRNKGNFPGRFSGRQFSNSRSEMNVSTLELGDSALYLCASRPGGGWDEQYFGPGTRLTVT.

This chain connects TRBV5-1 to TRBJ2-3; perhaps TRBD2 as D (6 bases). This CDR3 has 16 residues. Deletions cut 0 bases from V and 6 bases from J, with 17 bases between. Germline V gene lookup returns CDR1 SGHRS and CDR2 YFSETQ. CDR3 region: CASSLAGHRGRDTQYF. Written as DNA, the CDR3 is TGCGCCAGCAGCTTGGCTGGACATCGGGGGAGGGATACGCAGTATTTT. The whole variable domain, remainder taken from reference TRBV5-1 and TRBJ2-3, is KAGVTQTPRYLIKTRGQQVTLSCSPISGHRSVSWYQQTPGQGLQFLFEYFSETQRNKGNFPGRFSGRQFSNSRSEMNVSTLELGDSALYLCASSLAGHRGRDTQYFGPGTRLTVL.

The rearrangement links TRBV27 to TRBJ2-7; a possible D gene is TRBD2 (5 bases). V was clipped by 3 bases and J by 0 bases, with 18 bases between them. CDR1 and CDR2 from the germline V gene are MNHEY and SMNVEV (reference sequence). The CDR3 is made up of 17 amino acids. The CDR3: CASSFGSEASSSYEQYF. In DNA form, the CDR3 reads TGTGCCAGCAGTTTTGGTTCCGAGGCTAGCAGCTCCTACGAGCAGTACTTC.

The chain joins TRBV14 to TRBJ2-2, with D perhaps matching TRBD1 (6 bases). V gave up 1 base and J gave up 1 base, with 10 bases separating them. The CDR3 covers 16 residues. CDR1 is SGHDN, CDR2 FVKESK, per germline. The CDR3 spells CASSQVTGWNTGELFF. Here the CDR3 DNA reads TGTGCCAGCAGCCAAGTAACAGGGTGGAACACCGGGGAGCTGTTTTTT.

J is TRBJ2-3 and V is TRBV9; 11 nucleotides agree with TRBD2. Trimming at V came to 0 bases and at J to 2 bases, leaving 5 bases not matched to a gene. Germline loops: CDR1 SGDLS, CDR2 YYNGEE. The CDR3 extends over 17 amino acids. DNA of the CDR3: TGTGCCAGCAGCGTAGGGGGGGGACTAGCGGCCACAGATACGCAGTATTTT. Its translation: CASSVGGGLAATDTQYF.

V and J are TRBV2 and TRBJ2-2; TRBD2 matches at 8 bases. The V and J ends lost 4 bases and 5 bases, in that order; junction bases with no gene match: 9. Germline V gene data show CDR1 as SNHLY and CDR2 as FYNNEI. The CDR3 is made up of 16 amino acids. The DNA for the CDR3 is TGTGCCAGCAGTGTTCGGGGCGGGAGGAGTACCGGGGAGCTGTTTTTT. Translated: CASSVRGGRSTGELFF.

This chain joins TRBV5-6 and TRBJ1-2; D unclear. Germline V lookup: CDR1 SGHDT, CDR2 YYEEEE. CDR3 length: 13 amino acids. The V end lost 1 base, the J end lost 8 bases, and 12 bases lay between the germline ends. The DNA for the CDR3 is TGTGCCAGCAGCTTGATCACAGCTCGGGGCTACACCTTC. Translation: CASSLITARGYTF.

The chain has TRBV27 and TRBJ1-2; 8 bases agree with TRBD1. CDR1 is MNHEY and CDR2 is SMNVEV in the germline V gene (reference sequence). The CDR3 sequence is 15 residues long. The V and J ends lost 6 bases and 7 bases, in that order; junction bases with no gene match: 13. The CDR3 is CASSLTGTGGSGYTF. The CDR3 coding sequence is TGTGCCAGCAGCCTAACCGGGACAGGCGGTTCTGGCTACACCTTC.

The chain links TRBV5-4 to TRBJ2-5; 7 bases match TRBD1. This CDR3 comprises 15 residues. V trimming: 2 bases; J trimming: 7 bases; junction bases outside the gene matches: 11. The germline V gene encodes CDR1 SGHNT and CDR2 YYREEE (reference sequence). CDR3 sequence: CASSLKTGPIGTQYF. The CDR3 DNA sequence: TGTGCCAGCAGCTTAAAGACAGGGCCGATAGGGACCCAGTACTTC.

The J gene is TRBJ1-4, the V gene TRBV10-3, with 9 bases that match TRBD1. The CDR3 spans 13 residues. The V and J ends lost 6 bases and 7 bases, in that order; junction bases with no gene match: 3. Germline V gene sequence: CDR1 ENHRY, CDR2 SYGVKD. CDR3 DNA: TGTGCCATCAGGGAGACAGGGGGTGAAAAACTGTTTTTT. This gives the protein CAIRETGGEKLFF.

This chain links TRBV6-1 with TRBJ1-3, with D perhaps matching TRBD1 (5 bases). Germline lookup yields CDR1 MNHNS and CDR2 SASEGT. The CDR3 has 15 residues. Trimming took 10 bases from V and 0 from J, leaving 16 bases between them. The CDR3 spells CATTGTYFSGNTIYF. The CDR3 nucleotides are TGTGCCACTACCGGGACTTATTTCTCTGGAAACACCATATATTTT.

CDR3 nucleotide sequence: TGCGCCAGCAGCTTGGTCGGGGGGAACACAGATACGCAGTATTTT. This codes for CASSLVGGNTDTQYF. The chain has TRBV5-1 and TRBJ2-3; TRBD2 matches 7 bases. V dropped 0 bases and J dropped 2; count of bases not matched to a gene: 3. In germline, CDR1 is SGHRS, CDR2 YFSETQ. The CDR3 is 15 amino acids.

This clone turned up a few times. J is TRBJ2-1 and V is TRBV5-4; D not resolved. This CDR3 is 14 amino acids long. Germline CDR1 SGHNT, CDR2 YYREEE (reference sequence). V lost 4 bases and J lost 4, with 12 bases in between. This CDR3 is CASSANRRYNEQFF. The CDR3, as DNA: TGTGCCAGCAGCGCCAATCGGAGATACAATGAGCAGTTCTTC.

This chain connects TRBV5-1 to TRBJ2-3; 7 positions agree with TRBD2. The CDR3 totals 16 residues. Germline CDR1 is SGHRS and CDR2 is YFSETQ. V shed 3 bases and J 1 base; nucleotides not matched to a gene: 8. This CDR3 is CASSSISGSGTDTQYF. CDR3 coding DNA: TGCGCCAGCAGCTCGATTAGCGGGTCTGGCACAGATACGCAGTATTTT.

This clone was observed a few times. The V and J genes are TRBV5-1 and TRBJ2-3, with 8 positions matching TRBD1. The J segment lost 2 bases and the V segment lost 2 bases, leaving 7 bases of the junction unmatched. The CDR3 loop spans 16 amino acids. CDR1 and CDR2 from the germline V gene are SGHRS and YFSETQ. CDR3 protein: CASSFRPGQVTDTQYF. In nucleotides, the CDR3 is TGCGCCAGCAGCTTCCGCCCGGGACAGGTCACAGATACGCAGTATTTT.

This clone turned up a few times. The chain recombines TRBV29-1 with TRBJ1-2, with D possibly TRBD1 on 5 matching bases. Germline assignment: CDR1 SQVTM and CDR2 ANQGSEA. Trimming removed 7 bases at V and 0 bases at J, with 18 bases between. The CDR3 runs to 15 residues. DNA of the CDR3: TGCAGCGCCAAGGGGCAGTCTGGAGCTAACTATGGCTACACCTTC. Residues: CSAKGQSGANYGYTF.

This rearrangement joins TRBV5-5 to TRBJ2-1, with D tentatively TRBD2 (5 bases). The CDR3 sequence is 14 residues long. The germline CDR1 and CDR2 sequences are SGHKS and YYEKEE (reference sequence). V was shortened by 4 bases and J by 5 bases, with 13 bases between the two germline ends. In DNA form, the CDR3 reads TGTGCCAGCAGCCCGGCGCGGACTCACAATGAGCAGTTCTTC. It translates to CASSPARTHNEQFF.

V gene TRBV2 combines with J gene TRBJ2-3; 9 nucleotides line up with TRBD2. V gave up 6 bases and J gave up 2 bases; unmatched junction bases: 3. Germline CDR1 reads SNHLY; CDR2 reads FYNNEI. The CDR3 is made up of 14 amino acids. The DNA of the CDR3 is TGTGCCAGCAGACTAGCGGGCCACACAGATACGCAGTATTTT. Protein sequence: CASRLAGHTDTQYF.

The rearrangement uses TRBV27 and TRBJ2-5, with 11 bases aligning to TRBD2. The CDR3 consists of 18 residues. The V and J ends lost 8 bases and 0 bases, in that order; junction bases with no gene match: 14. In germline, CDR1 is MNHEY, CDR2 SMNVEV (reference sequence). The CDR3: CASRRVLAGVLYQETQYF. The DNA of the CDR3 is TGTGCCAGCCGACGCGTACTAGCGGGGGTGCTGTACCAAGAGACCCAGTACTTC.

The CDR3 protein is CASSYRSANTEAFF. CDR3 sequence (DNA): TGTGCCAGCAGTTATCGGTCTGCTAACACTGAAGCTTTCTTT. The chain is built from TRBV6-5 and TRBJ1-1; D is unclear. V lost 3 bases and J 2 bases, leaving 10 bases between the germline ends. CDR3 length equals 14 residues. Germline V gene lookup returns CDR1 MNHEY and CDR2 SVGAGI.

The chain uses TRBV4-2 and TRBJ1-1, with D hard to call. Germline V lookup: CDR1 LGHNA, CDR2 YNFKEQ. The CDR3 runs to 15 residues. V lost 2 bases and J 3 bases, leaving 13 bases between the germline ends. The CDR3 region has the DNA TGTGCCAGCAGCCAACCCGAAGCCTACTACACTGAAGCTTTCTTT. Its translation: CASSQPEAYYTEAFF.

In the case of this clone: This CDR3 is also generated by other DNA sequences in the sample. The V call is TRBV15, the J call TRBJ2-3; maybe TRBD1 (6 bases). V was shortened by 1 base and J by 0 bases, with 8 bases between the two germline ends. The length of the CDR3 is 15 residues. CDR1 LNHNV and CDR2 YYDKDF come from the germline V gene (reference sequence). For the CDR3, the DNA is TGTGCCACCAGCAGAGCAGGACAGAGCACAGATACGCAGTATTTT. It translates to CATSRAGQSTDTQYF.

The V and J genes are TRBV7-2 and TRBJ1-1, with D possibly being TRBD1 (6 bases). CDR3 length: 16 residues. The V gene's germline CDR1 is SGHTA and CDR2 FQGNSA. Trimming shortened V by 2 bases and J by 8 bases, and 21 bases separated the two germline ends. The CDR3 region is CASSLMDPLTGTEAFF. As DNA, the CDR3 is TGTGCCAGCAGCTTAATGGACCCGCTAACCGGGACAGAAGCTTTCTTT.

By its share, this clone is medium-sized (0.01 to 0.1%). The V gene is TRBV6-5, the J gene TRBJ1-2; D might be TRBD1 (6 bases). The V and J ends lost 8 bases and 4 bases respectively, with 17 bases between them. CDR1 and CDR2 from the germline V gene are MNHEY and SVGAGI. The CDR3 loop spans 14 amino acids. The CDR3 nucleotides are TGTGCCAGCGGGTCCGACAGGTCCACCTATGGCTACACCTTC. This gives the protein CASGSDRSTYGYTF.

The chain uses TRBV6-1 and TRBJ2-1; D not resolved. Deletions cut 6 bases from V and 1 base from J, with 10 bases between. Germline-derived CDR1 and CDR2 are MNHNS and SASEGT. This CDR3 contains 14 residues. The chain's CDR3 is CASREQRSYNEQFF. DNA for the CDR3: TGTGCCAGCAGAGAGCAGCGATCCTACAATGAGCAGTTCTTC.

The J gene is TRBJ1-5, the V gene TRBV10-3; perhaps TRBD1 as D (6 bases). The CDR3 loop spans 15 amino acids. Germline lookup yields CDR1 ENHRY and CDR2 SYGVKD. With 1 base removed from V and 4 bases from J, the gap between germline ends came to 11 bases. CDR3 DNA sequence: TGTGCCATCAGTGAGTTCGGACAGCTTAATCAGCCCCAGCATTTT. Residues: CAISEFGQLNQPQHF.

In its sample, this clone was seen once. The chain recombines TRBV11-3 with TRBJ2-2; the D is unclear. The germline V gene has CDR1 SGHNT and CDR2 YENEEA. CDR3 length: 12 residues. The V and J ends lost 2 bases and 7 bases respectively, with 5 bases between them. CDR3 DNA: TGTGCCAGCAGCTTAATACACGGGGAGCTGTTTTTT. Translated, it gives CASSLIHGELFF.